The 31 T cell receptor beta chains presented below share a single source sample, sequenced in a study of cytomegalovirus exposure and HLA in healthy donors. Primers: 60 Vbeta forward and 13 Jbeta reverse. TCRdb's table, derived via immunoSEQ multiplex PCR, lists solely in-frame clones and lacks some. Of 150,000 to 200,000 clones listed, approximately 85% are singletons. The sequenced material came from PBMCs. These receptors were taken from a girl between 5 and 17 years old in good health and CMV-seropositive.

The genes are TRBV6-5 and TRBJ1-2, with 7 bases aligning to TRBD1. The CDR3 covers 13 residues. J lost 4 bases, V lost 5 bases, and 4 bases had no gene match. CDR1 and CDR2 from the germline V gene are MNHEY and SVGAGI. The chain's CDR3 is CASSKGTAYGYTF. DNA for the CDR3: TGTGCCAGCAGTAAAGGGACAGCCTATGGCTACACCTTC.

The chain recombines TRBV19 with TRBJ1-5; D might be TRBD1 (5 bases). CDR1 is LNHDA, CDR2 SQIVND, per germline (reference sequence). The CDR3 length is 13 residues. The germline V and J ends were trimmed by 3 bases and 5 bases, with 8 bases remaining between them. In nucleotides, the CDR3 is TGTGCCAGTAGTATCCAAGGGGATCAGCCCCAGCATTTT. Its translation is CASSIQGDQPQHF.

The CDR3 bases are TGTGCCAGCAGTTTAAAAGGCAGGAGCTACACCTTC. This sequence encodes CASSLKGRSYTF. The chain links TRBV28 to TRBJ1-2; D gene ambiguous. Trimming pared 2 bases from V and 9 bases from J, leaving 10 bases between. The CDR3 loop spans 12 amino acids. Germline V lookup: CDR1 MDHEN, CDR2 SYDVKM.

V and J are TRBV2 and TRBJ1-1, with TRBD1 identical over 7 bases. Germline values: CDR1 SNHLY, CDR2 FYNNEI. The CDR3 runs 13 residues. V gave up 10 bases and J gave up 2 bases; unmatched junction bases: 7. The CDR3 nucleotides read TGTGCCATTACGGACAGGAAAAACACTGAAGCTTTCTTT. It codes for CAITDRKNTEAFF. The full variable domain, its missing parts supplied by reference TRBV2 and TRBJ1-1, is EPEVTQTPSHQVTQMGQEVILRCVPISNHLYFYWYRQILGQKVEFLVSFYNNEISEKSEIFDDQFSVERPDGSNFTLKIRSTKLEDSAMYFCAITDRKNTEAFFGQGTRLTVV.

This clone was found a few times. Additional DNA sequences in this sample encode the identical CDR3. The chain is built from TRBV5-8 and TRBJ1-3; maybe TRBD1 (6 bases). There are 14 residues in the CDR3. Trimming took 2 bases from V and 3 from J, leaving 9 bases between them. Germline assignment: CDR1 SGHTS and CDR2 YDEGEE. The CDR3 here is CASSFQGSGNTIYF. The CDR3, as DNA: TGTGCCAGCAGCTTCCAGGGGAGTGGAAACACCATATATTTT. Looking up the rest from reference TRBV5-8 and TRBJ1-3 gives the full variable domain: EAGVTQSPTHLIKTRGQQATLRCSPISGHTSVYWYQQALGLGLQFLLWYDEGEERNRGNFPPRFSGRQFPNYSSELNVNALELEDSALYLCASSFQGSGNTIYFGEGSWLTVV.

The chain is built from TRBV28 and TRBJ1-6, with 7 bases that match TRBD1. The CDR3 consists of 15 residues. Germline CDR1 reads MDHEN; CDR2 reads SYDVKM. V dropped 6 bases and J dropped 4; count of bases not matched to a gene: 6. CDR3 sequence (DNA): TGTGCCAGCAGGCAGACAGGGACGTATAATTCACCCCTCCACTTT. It specifies CASRQTGTYNSPLHF.

This clone was seen only a few times. The chain links TRBV27 to TRBJ1-2, with 7 bases that match TRBD1. The V gene end was trimmed by 4 bases and the J gene end by 7 bases; junction bases not matched to a gene: 15. In germline, CDR1 is MNHEY, CDR2 SMNVEV (reference sequence). The CDR3 contains 16 residues. This CDR3 is CASSSGPTGSILGYTF. Written as DNA, the CDR3 is TGTGCCAGCAGTTCAGGGCCGACAGGGTCTATACTTGGCTACACCTTC.

The chain links TRBV5-6 to TRBJ1-1; 7 bases align to TRBD1. Losses at the gene ends were 0 bases for V and 1 base for J; bases not matched to a gene: 9. The CDR3 is made up of 17 amino acids. The V gene's germline CDR1 is SGHDT and CDR2 YYEEEE. The CDR3 sequence: CASSLAGVGDRNTEAFF. In nucleotides, the CDR3 is TGTGCCAGCAGCTTGGCCGGTGTGGGGGACAGGAACACTGAAGCTTTCTTT.

This chain connects TRBV10-3 to TRBJ2-1; D is perhaps TRBD1 (5 bases). V was shortened by 3 bases and J by 6 bases, with 15 bases between the two germline ends. CDR3 length equals 15 residues. Germline V CDR1 and CDR2: ENHRY, SYGVKD. The CDR3 reads CAISEGVGKGNEQFF. The CDR3 DNA reads TGTGCCATCAGTGAAGGGGTTGGGAAGGGCAATGAGCAGTTCTTC.

V usage is TRBV9 and J usage is TRBJ2-3; TRBD2 matches at 7 bases. Germline CDR1 SGDLS, CDR2 YYNGEE. This CDR3 region has 15 residues. J lost 4 bases, V lost 4 bases, and 9 bases had no gene match. CDR3 region: CASSQTGGRPDTQYF. CDR3 DNA sequence: TGTGCCAGCAGCCAAACGGGGGGTCGCCCAGATACGCAGTATTTT.

This clone was seen only once. This sequence joins TRBV9 and TRBJ1-4; tentatively, D is TRBD1 (6 bases). The CDR3 consists of 15 residues. Germline CDR1 is SGDLS and CDR2 is YYNGEE. Trimming removed 0 bases at V and 3 bases at J, with 9 bases between. The CDR3, as DNA: TGTGCCAGCAGCGTAGGGGGGGGCTCTAATGAAAAACTGTTTTTT. Translation: CASSVGGGSNEKLFF. The complete variable domain, with remaining parts taken from reference TRBV9 and TRBJ1-4, reads DSGVTQTPKHLITATGQRVTLRCSPRSGDLSVYWYQQSLDQGLQFLIQYYNGEERAKGNILERFSAQQFPDLHSELNLSSLELGDSALYFCASSVGGGSNEKLFFGSGTQLSVL.

This clone was seen only a few times. The gene calls are TRBV28 and TRBJ1-6, with a possible D match to TRBD1 (6 bases). This CDR3 has 15 amino acids. Germline V CDR1 and CDR2: MDHEN, SYDVKM. V lost 4 bases and J 5 bases, leaving 12 bases between the germline ends. Here the CDR3 reads CASSSGQSNNSPLHF. CDR3 DNA sequence: TGTGCCAGCAGTTCAGGACAGAGCAATAATTCACCCCTCCACTTT.

The CDR3 sequence: CACTQGASNQPQHF. The CDR3 DNA is TGTGCCTGTACACAGGGGGCGAGCAATCAGCCCCAGCATTTT. The chain has TRBV30 and TRBJ1-5; 9 bases are shared with TRBD1. CDR1 is GTSNPN, CDR2 SVGIG, per germline (reference sequence). This CDR3 has 14 residues. J gave up 1 base and V 6 bases, and 4 bases lay outside the gene matches.

This chain uses TRBV19 with TRBJ1-5; 8 bases fit TRBD1. The length of the CDR3 is 15 residues. Germline CDR1 reads LNHDA; CDR2 reads SQIVND (reference sequence). V trimming: 3 bases; J trimming: 5 bases; junction bases outside the gene matches: 6. The CDR3 DNA is TGTGCCAGTAGTATCTTCGTACAGGGGGATCAGCCCCAGCATTTT. This translates into CASSIFVQGDQPQHF.

The genes are TRBV6-1 and TRBJ2-3; maybe TRBD2 (5 bases). Germline lookup yields CDR1 MNHNS and CDR2 SASEGT. V was cut by 4 bases and J by 0 bases, with 8 bases left in between. CDR3 length: 14 residues. CDR3 sequence (DNA): TGTGCCAGCAGTGGTCGGGGTAGCACAGATACGCAGTATTTT. This sequence encodes CASSGRGSTDTQYF.

The V call is TRBV28, the J call TRBJ2-5; perhaps TRBD2 as D (7 bases). The length of the CDR3 is 15 residues. V was shortened by 6 bases and J by 5 bases, with 19 bases between the two germline ends. Germline V lookup: CDR1 MDHEN, CDR2 SYDVKM. CDR3 protein: CASRKRGGRRETQYF. The CDR3 DNA reads TGTGCCAGCAGAAAGAGGGGGGGCCGGCGGGAGACCCAGTACTTC.

This rearrangement joins TRBV5-1 to TRBJ1-4; 7 nucleotides line up with TRBD1. The germline V gene encodes CDR1 SGHRS and CDR2 YFSETQ. The CDR3 has 14 residues. V dropped 4 bases and J dropped 4; count of bases not matched to a gene: 4. The CDR3, as DNA: TGCGCCAGCAGCCCGACAGGGATTAATGAAAAACTGTTTTTT. Translated: CASSPTGINEKLFF. The variable domain in full, with the rest retrieved from reference TRBV5-1 and TRBJ1-4, is KAGVTQTPRYLIKTRGQQVTLSCSPISGHRSVSWYQQTPGQGLQFLFEYFSETQRNKGNFPGRFSGRQFSNSRSEMNVSTLELGDSALYLCASSPTGINEKLFFGSGTQLSVL.

The rearrangement joins TRBV27 to TRBJ1-2; D gene unclear. V lost 0 bases, J lost 7 bases, and 9 bases lay in between. This CDR3 comprises 13 residues. Germline V gives CDR1 MNHEY, CDR2 SMNVEV (reference sequence). CDR3 nucleotide sequence: TGTGCCAGCAGTTTATCGGAGCGGGTTGGCTACACCTTC. Protein sequence: CASSLSERVGYTF.

The chain combines TRBV11-2 with TRBJ2-3, with D possibly matching TRBD2 (6 bases). V lost 6 bases and J lost 0, with 13 bases in between. Germline CDR1 reads SGHAT; CDR2 reads FQNNGV. This CDR3 has 15 amino acids. The CDR3 spells CASSPRDSSTDTQYF. In nucleotides, the CDR3 is TGTGCCAGCAGTCCCCGGGACTCTAGCACAGATACGCAGTATTTT.

The chain combines TRBV7-2 with TRBJ1-4; 9 nucleotides agree with TRBD1. This CDR3 is 14 amino acids long. The J segment lost 6 bases and the V segment lost 5 bases, leaving 4 bases of the junction unmatched. The V gene's germline CDR1 is SGHTA and CDR2 FQGNSA. CDR3 amino acids: CASSVTGGDEKLFF. The CDR3 nucleotides are TGTGCCAGCAGCGTCACAGGGGGCGATGAAAAACTGTTTTTT.

This chain joins TRBV12-5 and TRBJ1-2; D is uncertain. V lost 1 base and J 6 bases, leaving 12 bases between the germline ends. The CDR3 loop spans 14 amino acids. The germline V gene encodes CDR1 LGHNT and CDR2 FRNRAP. This CDR3 reads CASGLAIDQDGYTF. The CDR3 DNA is TGTGCTAGTGGTTTGGCCATAGATCAGGATGGCTACACCTTC. The variable domain in full, with the rest retrieved from reference TRBV12-5 and TRBJ1-2, is DARVTQTPRHKVTEMGQEVTMRCQPILGHNTVFWYRQTMMQGLELLAYFRNRAPLDDSGMPKDRFSAEMPDATLATLKIQPSEPRDSAVYFCASGLAIDQDGYTFGSGTRLTVV.

There are a few counts of this clone. A read error may account for a junction end that differs from germline. This rearrangement joins TRBV7-7 to TRBJ2-1, with a weak D call TRBD2 (5 bases). This CDR3 comprises 16 residues. Germline-derived CDR1 and CDR2 are SSHAT and FNYEAQ (reference sequence). The CDR3 DNA reads TGTGCTAGCAGCTTAGGCGGGCCCAGCTCCTACAATGAGCAGTTCTTC. Residues: CASSLGGPSSYNEQFF.

This rearrangement joins TRBV7-6 to TRBJ2-5; 8 bases agree with TRBD2. The CDR3 length is 17 residues. Germline V CDR1 and CDR2: SGHVS, FNYEAQ. The junction had 17 bases not matched to a gene; V was cut back by 6 bases and J by 5 bases. Here the CDR3 DNA reads TGTGCCAGCAGTAGCGGCGGGGGGTGGCTAGGGCGGGAGACCCAGTACTTC. It is translated as CASSSGGGWLGRETQYF.

The gene calls are TRBV6-1 and TRBJ2-7, with 8 positions matching TRBD1. CDR3 length equals 14 residues. The V segment lost 6 bases and the J segment 4 bases; nucleotides outside the gene matches: 8. Germline-derived CDR1 and CDR2 are MNHNS and SASEGT. Here the CDR3 reads CASSTWDRRYEQYF. Here the CDR3 DNA reads TGTGCCAGCAGCACATGGGACAGGAGGTACGAGCAGTACTTC.

The chain has TRBV25-1 and TRBJ1-5; the match to TRBD1 covers 8 bases. The CDR3 length is 15 residues. CDR1 and CDR2 from the germline V gene are MGHDK and SYGVNS. The ends lost 5 bases at V and 4 bases at J; junction bases unmatched: 7. The CDR3: CASSSNRGRNQPQHF. In DNA form, the CDR3 reads TGTGCCAGCAGTTCTAACAGGGGGAGGAATCAGCCCCAGCATTTT.

This chain uses TRBV10-1 with TRBJ1-2; no clear D. Germline V CDR1 and CDR2: WNHNN, SYGVQD (reference sequence). V was cut by 6 bases and J by 1 base, with 6 bases left in between. The CDR3 consists of 12 residues. The CDR3 loop reads CASSDNNYGYTF. The DNA of the CDR3 is TGCGCCAGCAGCGACAATAACTATGGCTACACCTTC.

This clone was seen only once. At one boundary the junction diverges from the germline segment, which might be a read error. The chain has TRBV11-3 and TRBJ2-5, with a weak D call TRBD2 (5 bases). From germline, CDR1 is SGHNT and CDR2 YENEEA. The CDR3 is made up of 14 amino acids. The CDR3 reads CASSLGRYQEAQYF. DNA of the CDR3: TGTGCCAGCAGCTTAGGGAGGTACCAAGAGGCCCAGTACTTC.

J is TRBJ1-5 and V is TRBV25-1; unclear D gene. The CDR3 loop spans 12 amino acids. CDR1 and CDR2 from the germline V gene are MGHDK and SYGVNS. With 4 bases removed from V and 4 bases from J, the gap between germline ends came to 5 bases. This CDR3 is CASSGQNQPQHF. DNA for the CDR3: TGTGCCAGCAGTGGGCAAAATCAGCCCCAGCATTTT.

The rearrangement uses TRBV6-1 and TRBJ2-1; D is perhaps TRBD2 (5 bases). This CDR3 is built from 14 residues. Per the germline V gene, CDR1 is MNHNS and CDR2 is SASEGT. The germline V and J ends were trimmed by 6 bases and 5 bases, with 14 bases remaining between them. CDR3 DNA sequence: TGTGCCAGCAGGGGGTATCCGGGGAACAATGAGCAGTTCTTC. This codes for CASRGYPGNNEQFF.

V usage is TRBV5-1 and J usage is TRBJ2-2; the match to TRBD1 covers 7 bases. Germline V CDR1 and CDR2: SGHRS, YFSETQ. The V gene end was trimmed by 2 bases and the J gene end by 2 bases; junction bases not matched to a gene: 9. The CDR3 is made up of 17 amino acids. CDR3 sequence: CASSFYPAGGNTGELFF. The CDR3 nucleotides read TGCGCCAGCAGCTTTTACCCCGCAGGGGGAAACACCGGGGAGCTGTTTTTT.

This clone was found a few times. The CDR3 loop reads CASTAGSPLHF. The DNA for the CDR3 is TGTGCCAGTACAGCAGGATCACCCCTCCACTTT. The V and J genes are TRBV7-9 and TRBJ1-6, with D unclear. The V end was cut by 9 bases, the J end by 10 bases, with 10 bases between. Germline V lookup: CDR1 SEHNR, CDR2 FQNEAQ (reference sequence). The CDR3 spans 11 residues.